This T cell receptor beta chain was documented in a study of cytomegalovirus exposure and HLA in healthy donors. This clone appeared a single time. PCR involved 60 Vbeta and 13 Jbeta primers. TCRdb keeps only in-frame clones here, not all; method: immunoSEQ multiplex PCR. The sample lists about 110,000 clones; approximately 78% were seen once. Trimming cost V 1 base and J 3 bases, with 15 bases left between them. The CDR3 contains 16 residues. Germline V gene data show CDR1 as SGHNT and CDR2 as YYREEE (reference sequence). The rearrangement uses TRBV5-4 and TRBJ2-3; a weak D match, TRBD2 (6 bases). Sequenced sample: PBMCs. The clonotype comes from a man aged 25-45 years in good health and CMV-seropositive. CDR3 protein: CASSLSVGAGTDTQYF. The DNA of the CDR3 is TGTGCCAGCAGCTTGTCGGTGGGTGCGGGGACAGATACGCAGTATTTT. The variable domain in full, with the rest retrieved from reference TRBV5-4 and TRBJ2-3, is ETGVTQSPTHLIKTRGQQVTLRCSSQSGHNTVSWYQQALGQGPQFIFQYYREEENGRGNFPPRFSGLQFPNYSSELNVNALELDDSALYLCASSLSVGAGTDTQYFGPGTRLTVL.